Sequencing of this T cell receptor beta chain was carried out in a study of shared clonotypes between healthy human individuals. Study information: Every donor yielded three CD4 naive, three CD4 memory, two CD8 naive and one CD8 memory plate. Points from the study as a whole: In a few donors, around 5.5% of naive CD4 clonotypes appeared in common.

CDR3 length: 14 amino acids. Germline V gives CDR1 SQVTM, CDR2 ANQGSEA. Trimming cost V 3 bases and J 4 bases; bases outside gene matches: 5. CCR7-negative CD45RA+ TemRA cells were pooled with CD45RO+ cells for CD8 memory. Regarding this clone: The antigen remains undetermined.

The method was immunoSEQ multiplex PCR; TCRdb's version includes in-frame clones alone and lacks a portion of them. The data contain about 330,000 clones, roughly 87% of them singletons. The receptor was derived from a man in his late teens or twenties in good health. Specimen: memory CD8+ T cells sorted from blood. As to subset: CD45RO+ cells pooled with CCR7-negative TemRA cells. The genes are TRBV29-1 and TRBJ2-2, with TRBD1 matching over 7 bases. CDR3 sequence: CSVERGQGTGELFF. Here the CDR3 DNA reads TGCAGCGTTGAGAGGGGGCAAGGCACCGGGGAGCTGTTTTTT.